This T cell receptor (beta chain) came from a study of T cell responses to AZD1222 COVID-19 vaccine. The CDR3 spans 16 residues. Germline assignment: CDR1 SGHTA and CDR2 FQGNSA. The V gene end was trimmed by 4 bases and the J gene end by 3 bases; junction bases not matched to a gene: 10. Study-level findings and limits: Clonal diversity was possibly underestimated, and the donors were mostly white British, with more females. The study found Spike-specific TCR breadth and depth rose after two AZD1222 doses. AZD1222 recipients seropositive at baseline numbered only 5 or 6.

Sequenced by immunoSEQ multiplex PCR; TCRdb stores in-frame clones only, minus some. The table has under 110,000 clones, about 92% seen once. Details on this clone: The target antigen is unknown.

The starting material was peripheral blood, obtained 28 days after the second AZD1222 dose. The V and J genes are TRBV7-2 and TRBJ2-3; 7 nucleotides align to TRBD2. The TCR comes from an adult who received the AZD1222 COVID-19 vaccine. For the CDR3, the DNA is TGTGCCAGCAGCTCGTGGGGGGGGGATGTGACAGATACGCAGTATTTT. Protein sequence: CASSSWGGDVTDTQYF.